A single T cell receptor beta chain is shown here with its context. The data were taken from a study of response to subunit inactivated influenza vaccine. Via MiXCR, TCRdb re-called the RT-PCR reads, giving one row per CDR3 protein. The sample records roughly 550,000 distinct CDR3 sequences, roughly a quarter being singletons. V lost 5 bases and J lost 7; bases outside the gene matches: 7. CDR1 is MNHEY, CDR2 SMNVEV, per germline (reference sequence). The CDR3 spans 15 residues. These same records also appear under a second study, on T cells expressing NK-cell markers. As that report states: 5'RACE template switching with UMIs generated TCR beta cDNA. Topping the CD3+CD56-NKG2C+ fraction as well were these clonotypes, in several donors.

The genes are TRBV27 and TRBJ2-1; 11 nucleotides match TRBD2. Sequences were derived from CD4+ T cells sorted from PBMCs, sampled approximately 13 days after vaccination. This sequence was found in a man aged 45-65 years who received an inactivated influenza vaccine. This chain's CDR3 is CASSPSPSGRNEQFF. CDR3 coding DNA: TGTGCCAGCAGTCCTAGTCCTAGCGGGAGGAATGAGCAGTTCTTC.